This TCR beta chain came from a study of blood T cell repertoires in COVID-19. After removal of 5 bases from V and 5 bases from J, the junction contained 7 bases not matched to a gene. Germline V gives CDR1 SGHVS, CDR2 FQNEAQ. The CDR3 covers 14 residues. The assay was immunoSEQ multiplex PCR, and TCRdb's table has in-frame clones only and misses some. Seen here are 250,000 or so clones, approximately 87% observed once, and the top ten hold 6.2%. This clonotype was sampled from a man aged 55 to 69 with acute or convalescent COVID-19. The rearrangement uses TRBV7-8 and TRBJ1-1, with 8 bases that match TRBD1. The sample comprised peripheral blood. The CDR3 nucleotides are TGTGCCAGCAGCACGGACAGGGTGGGGACTGAAGCTTTCTTT. It is translated as CASSTDRVGTEAFF.